This T cell receptor (beta chain) was identified in a study of T-cell reconstitution after alpha-beta-depleted transplantation in children. Findings and limits, study-wide: By about two months after transplant, alpha-beta T cells reportedly arose from several hundred graft clones that had expanded. Newly produced T cells mostly accounted for T-cell counts and diversity one year post-transplant.

Comments on this clonotype: The antigen remains undetermined.

Germline values: CDR1 LGHNA, CDR2 YSLEER. The CDR3 totals 14 residues. The V end lost 4 bases, the J end lost 5 bases, and 14 bases lay between the germline ends. A library of TCRbeta sequences, prepared with unique molecular identifiers, was generated. Via MiXCR, TCRdb re-called the PCR reads, giving one row per CDR3 protein. Here the sample spans 98,000 or so distinct CDR3 sequences, about 6.4% being singletons. The V call is TRBV4-3, the J call TRBJ2-5; D is possibly TRBD1 or TRBD2 (6 bases each). This TCR came from a male patient between 2 and 10 years old who had a stem cell transplant for acute lymphoblastic leukemia, so the T cells may come from the graft donor. The sequencing used PBMCs, mostly from graft donor cells, collected 360 days after TCRalphabeta/CD19-depleted stem cell transplant. CDR3 loop: CASSPGRGRETQYF. The CDR3, as DNA: TGCGCCAGCAGCCCAGGCCGGGGGCGGGAGACCCAGTACTTC.